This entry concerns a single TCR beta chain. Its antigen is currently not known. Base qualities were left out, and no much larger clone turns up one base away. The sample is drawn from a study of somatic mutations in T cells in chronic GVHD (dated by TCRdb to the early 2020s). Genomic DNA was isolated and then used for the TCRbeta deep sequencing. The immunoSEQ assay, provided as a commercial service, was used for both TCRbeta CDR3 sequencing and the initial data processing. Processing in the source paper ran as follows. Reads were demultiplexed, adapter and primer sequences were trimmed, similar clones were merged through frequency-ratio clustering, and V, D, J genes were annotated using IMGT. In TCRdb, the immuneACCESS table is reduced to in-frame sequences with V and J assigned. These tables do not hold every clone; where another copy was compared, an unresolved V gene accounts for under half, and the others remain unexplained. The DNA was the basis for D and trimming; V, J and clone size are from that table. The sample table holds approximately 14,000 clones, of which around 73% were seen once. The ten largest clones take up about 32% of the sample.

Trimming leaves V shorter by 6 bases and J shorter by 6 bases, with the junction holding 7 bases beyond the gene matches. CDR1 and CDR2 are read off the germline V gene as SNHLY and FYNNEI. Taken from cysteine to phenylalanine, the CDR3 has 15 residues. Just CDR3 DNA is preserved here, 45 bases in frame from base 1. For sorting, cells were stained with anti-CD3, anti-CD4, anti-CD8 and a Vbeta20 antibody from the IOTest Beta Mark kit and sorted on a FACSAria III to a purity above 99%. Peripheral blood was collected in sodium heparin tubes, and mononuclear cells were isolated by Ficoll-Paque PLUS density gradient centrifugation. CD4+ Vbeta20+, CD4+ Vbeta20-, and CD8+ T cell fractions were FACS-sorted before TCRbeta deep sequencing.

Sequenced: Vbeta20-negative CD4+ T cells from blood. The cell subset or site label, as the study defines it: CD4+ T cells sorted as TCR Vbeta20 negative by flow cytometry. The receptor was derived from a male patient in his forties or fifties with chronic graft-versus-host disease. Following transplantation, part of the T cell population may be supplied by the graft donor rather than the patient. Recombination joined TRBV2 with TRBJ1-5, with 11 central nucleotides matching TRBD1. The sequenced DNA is TGTGCCAGCAGCTCGGACAGGGGGCAAGGTCAGCCCCAGCATTTT. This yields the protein CASSSDRGQGQPQHF.